This passage covers 4 T cell receptor beta chains from one sample sequenced in a study of cytomegalovirus exposure and HLA in healthy donors. The PCR was carried out with 60 Vbeta primers and 13 Jbeta primers. TCRdb's copy holds only in-frame clones and misses some; the assay was immunoSEQ multiplex PCR. The sample shows some 90,000 clones, over 60% of them seen only once. The sample comprised PBMCs. The origin of the receptors is a boy younger than 18 in good health and CMV-seropositive.

This clone was seen a few times. The chain uses TRBV4-3 and TRBJ2-1, with D perhaps TRBD2 (5 bases). Germline lookup yields CDR1 LGHNA and CDR2 YSLEER. V dropped 0 bases and J dropped 6 bases, with 21 bases sitting between them. This CDR3 has 18 residues. The CDR3, as DNA: TGCGCCAGCAGCCAAGATCGGGCGGGCCATCCCCCCATCAATGAGCAGTTCTTC. Its translation is CASSQDRAGHPPINEQFF.

The chain carries TRBV2 and TRBJ2-7; D gene uncertain. There are 14 residues in the CDR3. From germline, CDR1 is SNHLY and CDR2 FYNNEI. V shed 2 bases and J shed 2 bases, with 10 bases lying between them. The CDR3 here is CASSEMYITYEQYF. In nucleotides, the CDR3 is TGTGCCAGCAGTGAAATGTATATAACCTACGAGCAGTACTTC.

The V and J genes are TRBV9 and TRBJ2-7; D ambiguous. V lost 0 bases, J lost 0 bases, and 4 bases lay in between. CDR1 SGDLS and CDR2 YYNGEE come from the germline V gene. The CDR3 loop spans 13 amino acids. This CDR3 is CASSVAGSYEQYF. The CDR3 DNA follows: TGTGCCAGCAGCGTAGCGGGCTCCTACGAGCAGTACTTC.

This clone was observed a handful of times. The chain is built from TRBV2 and TRBJ2-1; TRBD2 might be the D (6 bases). Per germline, CDR1 SNHLY and CDR2 FYNNEI. The CDR3 runs to 13 residues. The germline V and J ends were trimmed by 9 bases and 3 bases, with 12 bases remaining between them. The CDR3 protein is CARGGVLYNEQFF. In DNA, the CDR3 is TGTGCCAGGGGCGGGGTTCTCTACAATGAGCAGTTCTTC.